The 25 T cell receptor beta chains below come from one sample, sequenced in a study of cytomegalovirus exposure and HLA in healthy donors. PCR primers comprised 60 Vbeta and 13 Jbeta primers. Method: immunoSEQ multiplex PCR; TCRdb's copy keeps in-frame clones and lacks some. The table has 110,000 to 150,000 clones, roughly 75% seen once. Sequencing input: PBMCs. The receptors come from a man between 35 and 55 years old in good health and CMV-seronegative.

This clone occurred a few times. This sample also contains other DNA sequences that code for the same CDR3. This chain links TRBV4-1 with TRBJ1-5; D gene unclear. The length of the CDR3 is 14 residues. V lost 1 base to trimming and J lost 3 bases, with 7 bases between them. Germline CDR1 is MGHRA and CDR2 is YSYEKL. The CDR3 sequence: CASSQGRDNQPQHF. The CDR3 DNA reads TGCGCCAGCAGCCAAGGGAGGGACAATCAGCCCCAGCATTTT.

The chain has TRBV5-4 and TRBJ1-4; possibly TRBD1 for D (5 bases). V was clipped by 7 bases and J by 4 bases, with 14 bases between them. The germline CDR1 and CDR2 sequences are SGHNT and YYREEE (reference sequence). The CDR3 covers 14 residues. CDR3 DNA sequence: TGTGCCAGCTCAAGGGGCCAGGGTAATGAAAAACTGTTTTTT. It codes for CASSRGQGNEKLFF. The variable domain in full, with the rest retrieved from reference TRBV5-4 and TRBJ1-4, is ETGVTQSPTHLIKTRGQQVTLRCSSQSGHNTVSWYQQALGQGPQFIFQYYREEENGRGNFPPRFSGLQFPNYSSELNVNALELDDSALYLCASSRGQGNEKLFFGSGTQLSVL.

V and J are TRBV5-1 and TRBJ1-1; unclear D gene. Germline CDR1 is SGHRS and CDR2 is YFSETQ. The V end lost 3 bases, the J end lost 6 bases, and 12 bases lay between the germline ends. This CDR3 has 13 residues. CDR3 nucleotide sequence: TGCGCCAGCAGCTCGGTATCAACTTCTGAAGCTTTCTTT. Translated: CASSSVSTSEAFF. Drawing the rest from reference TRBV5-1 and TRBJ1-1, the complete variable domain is KAGVTQTPRYLIKTRGQQVTLSCSPISGHRSVSWYQQTPGQGLQFLFEYFSETQRNKGNFPGRFSGRQFSNSRSEMNVSTLELGDSALYLCASSSVSTSEAFFGQGTRLTVV.

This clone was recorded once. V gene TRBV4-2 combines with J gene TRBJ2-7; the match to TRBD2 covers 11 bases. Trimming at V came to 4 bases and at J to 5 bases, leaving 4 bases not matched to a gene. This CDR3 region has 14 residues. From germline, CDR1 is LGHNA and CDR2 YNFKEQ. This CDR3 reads CASSPSGGFDEQYF. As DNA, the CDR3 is TGTGCCAGCAGCCCTAGCGGGGGGTTCGACGAGCAGTACTTC.

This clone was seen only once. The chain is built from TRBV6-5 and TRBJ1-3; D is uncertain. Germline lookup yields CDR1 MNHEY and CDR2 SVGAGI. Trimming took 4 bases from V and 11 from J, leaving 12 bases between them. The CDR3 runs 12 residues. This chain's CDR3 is CASSSEGGSIYF. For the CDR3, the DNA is TGTGCCAGCAGTTCGGAGGGAGGGTCCATATATTTT.

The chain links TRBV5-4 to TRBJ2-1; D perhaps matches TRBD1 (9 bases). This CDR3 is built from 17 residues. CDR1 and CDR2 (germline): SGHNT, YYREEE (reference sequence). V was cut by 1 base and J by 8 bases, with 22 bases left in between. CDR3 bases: TGTGCCAGCAGCTTGATTAGACAGGGGGGTAGCGGGGATGAGCAGTTCTTC. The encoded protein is CASSLIRQGGSGDEQFF.

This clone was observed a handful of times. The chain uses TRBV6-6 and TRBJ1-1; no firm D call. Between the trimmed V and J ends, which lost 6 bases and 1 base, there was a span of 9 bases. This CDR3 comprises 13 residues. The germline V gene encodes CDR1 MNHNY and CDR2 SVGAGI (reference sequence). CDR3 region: CASSSTANTEAFF. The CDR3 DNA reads TGTGCCAGCAGCTCTACAGCGAACACTGAAGCTTTCTTT.

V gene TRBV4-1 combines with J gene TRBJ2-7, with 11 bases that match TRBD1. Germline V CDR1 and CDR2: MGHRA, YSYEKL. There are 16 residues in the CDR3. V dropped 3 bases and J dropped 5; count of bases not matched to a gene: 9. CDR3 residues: CASSHPGTGGGNEQYF. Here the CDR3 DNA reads TGCGCCAGCAGCCATCCCGGGACAGGGGGAGGGAACGAGCAGTACTTC.

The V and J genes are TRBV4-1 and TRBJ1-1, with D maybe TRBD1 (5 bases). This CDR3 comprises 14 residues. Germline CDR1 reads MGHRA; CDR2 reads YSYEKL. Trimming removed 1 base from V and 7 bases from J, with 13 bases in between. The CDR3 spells CASSQVPGGVEAFF. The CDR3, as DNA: TGCGCCAGCAGCCAAGTTCCCGGAGGGGTTGAAGCTTTCTTT.

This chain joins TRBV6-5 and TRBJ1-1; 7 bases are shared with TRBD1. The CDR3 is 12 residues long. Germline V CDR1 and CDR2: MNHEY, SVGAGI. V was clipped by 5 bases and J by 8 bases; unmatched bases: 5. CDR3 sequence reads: CASSRQGGEAFF. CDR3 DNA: TGTGCCAGCAGTCGACAGGGTGGGGAAGCTTTCTTT.

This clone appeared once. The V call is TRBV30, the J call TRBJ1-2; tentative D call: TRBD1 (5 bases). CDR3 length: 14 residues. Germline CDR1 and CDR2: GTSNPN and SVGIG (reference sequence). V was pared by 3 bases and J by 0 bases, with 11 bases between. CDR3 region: CAWRDGGSNYGYTF. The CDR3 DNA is TGTGCCTGGAGGGACGGGGGTTCTAACTATGGCTACACCTTC.

CDR3 region: CASSTGGGPWDEQYF. The CDR3 DNA is TGTGCCAGCAGCACAGGCGGGGGGCCCTGGGACGAGCAGTACTTC. The V call is TRBV5-5, the J call TRBJ2-7, with 8 nucleotides matching TRBD2. This CDR3 region has 15 residues. CDR1 is SGHKS, CDR2 YYEKEE, per germline (reference sequence). V lost 4 bases to trimming and J lost 5 bases; unmatched junction nucleotides: 11.

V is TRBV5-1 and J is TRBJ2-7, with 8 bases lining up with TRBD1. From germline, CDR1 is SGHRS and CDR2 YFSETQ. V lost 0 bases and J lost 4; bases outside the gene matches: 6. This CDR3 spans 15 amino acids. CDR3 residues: CASSLGQGPQYEQYF. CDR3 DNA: TGCGCCAGCAGCTTGGGACAGGGGCCCCAATACGAGCAGTACTTC.

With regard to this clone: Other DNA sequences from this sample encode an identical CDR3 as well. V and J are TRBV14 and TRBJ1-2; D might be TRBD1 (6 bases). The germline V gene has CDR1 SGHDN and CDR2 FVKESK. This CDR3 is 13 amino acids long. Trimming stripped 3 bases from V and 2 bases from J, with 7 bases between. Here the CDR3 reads CASSQGANYGYTF. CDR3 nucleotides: TGTGCCAGCAGCCAGGGGGCAAACTATGGCTACACCTTC.

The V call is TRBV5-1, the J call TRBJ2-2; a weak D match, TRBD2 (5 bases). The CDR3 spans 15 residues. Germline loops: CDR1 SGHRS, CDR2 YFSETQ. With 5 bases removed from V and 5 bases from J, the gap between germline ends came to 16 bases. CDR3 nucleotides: TGCGCCAGCAGTAGGGAGACACTCACGACCGGGGAGCTGTTTTTT. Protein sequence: CASSRETLTTGELFF.

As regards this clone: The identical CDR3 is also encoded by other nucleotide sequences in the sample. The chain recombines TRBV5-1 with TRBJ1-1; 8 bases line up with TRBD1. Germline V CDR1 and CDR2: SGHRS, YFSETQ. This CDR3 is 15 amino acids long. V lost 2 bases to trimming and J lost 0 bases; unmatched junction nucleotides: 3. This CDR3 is CASSLRQGLNTEAFF. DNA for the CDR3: TGCGCCAGCAGCTTACGACAGGGGCTGAACACTGAAGCTTTCTTT. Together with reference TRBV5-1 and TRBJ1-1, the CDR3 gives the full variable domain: KAGVTQTPRYLIKTRGQQVTLSCSPISGHRSVSWYQQTPGQGLQFLFEYFSETQRNKGNFPGRFSGRQFSNSRSEMNVSTLELGDSALYLCASSLRQGLNTEAFFGQGTRLTVV.

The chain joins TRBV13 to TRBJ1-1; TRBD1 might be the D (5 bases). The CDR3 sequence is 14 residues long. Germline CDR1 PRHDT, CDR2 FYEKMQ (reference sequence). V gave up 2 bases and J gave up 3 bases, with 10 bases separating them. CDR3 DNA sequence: TGTGCCAGCAGCTTACAAGGGGCCTACACTGAAGCTTTCTTT. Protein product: CASSLQGAYTEAFF.

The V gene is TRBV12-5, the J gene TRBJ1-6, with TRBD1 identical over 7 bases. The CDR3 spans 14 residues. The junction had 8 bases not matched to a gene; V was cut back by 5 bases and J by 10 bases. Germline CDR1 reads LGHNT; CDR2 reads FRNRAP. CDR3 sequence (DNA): TGTGCTAGTGGTCCACCACGACAGGGATCACCCCTCCACTTT. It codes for CASGPPRQGSPLHF.

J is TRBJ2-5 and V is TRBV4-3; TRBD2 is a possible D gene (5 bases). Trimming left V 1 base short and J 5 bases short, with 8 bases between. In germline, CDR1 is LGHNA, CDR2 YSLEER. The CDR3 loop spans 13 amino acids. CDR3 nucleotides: TGCGCCAGCAGCCAAGGCGGGCAGGAGACCCAGTACTTC. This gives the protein CASSQGGQETQYF.

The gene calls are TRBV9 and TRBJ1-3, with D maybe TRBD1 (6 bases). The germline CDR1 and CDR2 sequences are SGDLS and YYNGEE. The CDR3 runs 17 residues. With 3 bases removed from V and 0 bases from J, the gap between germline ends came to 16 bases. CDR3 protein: CASSASLGHISGNTIYF. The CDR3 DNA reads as TGTGCCAGCAGCGCCTCTTTGGGACACATCTCTGGAAACACCATATATTTT. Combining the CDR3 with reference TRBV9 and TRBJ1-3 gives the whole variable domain DSGVTQTPKHLITATGQRVTLRCSPRSGDLSVYWYQQSLDQGLQFLIQYYNGEERAKGNILERFSAQQFPDLHSELNLSSLELGDSALYFCASSASLGHISGNTIYFGEGSWLTVV.

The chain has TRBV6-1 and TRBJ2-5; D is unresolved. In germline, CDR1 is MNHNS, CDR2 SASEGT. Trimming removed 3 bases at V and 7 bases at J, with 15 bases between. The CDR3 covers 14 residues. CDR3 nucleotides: TGTGCCAGCAGTGAGGCAGCCCGTTCAGGGACCCAGTACTTC. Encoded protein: CASSEAARSGTQYF.

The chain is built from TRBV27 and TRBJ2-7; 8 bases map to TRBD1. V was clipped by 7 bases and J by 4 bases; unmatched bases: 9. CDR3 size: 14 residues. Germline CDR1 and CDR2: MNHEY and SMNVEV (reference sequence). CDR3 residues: CASNYQGAGYEQYF. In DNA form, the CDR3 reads TGTGCCAGCAACTATCAGGGGGCGGGTTACGAGCAGTACTTC.

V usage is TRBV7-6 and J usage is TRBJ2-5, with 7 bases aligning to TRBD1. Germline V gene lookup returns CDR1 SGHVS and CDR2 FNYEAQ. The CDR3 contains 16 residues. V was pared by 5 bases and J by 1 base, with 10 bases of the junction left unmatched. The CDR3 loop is CASSPPGTDLQETQYF. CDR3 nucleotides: TGTGCCAGCAGCCCCCCCGGGACAGACCTCCAAGAGACCCAGTACTTC.

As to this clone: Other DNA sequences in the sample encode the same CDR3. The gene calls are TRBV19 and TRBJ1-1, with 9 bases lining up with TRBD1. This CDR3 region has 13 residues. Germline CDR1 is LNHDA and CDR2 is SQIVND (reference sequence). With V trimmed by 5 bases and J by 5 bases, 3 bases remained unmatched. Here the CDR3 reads CASSSTGGTEAFF. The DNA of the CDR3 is TGTGCCAGTAGTTCGACAGGGGGGACTGAAGCTTTCTTT. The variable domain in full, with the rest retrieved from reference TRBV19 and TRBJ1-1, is DGGITQSPKYLFRKEGQNVTLSCEQNLNHDAMYWYRQDPGQGLRLIYYSQIVNDFQKGDIAEGYSVSREKKESFPLTVTSAQKNPTAFYLCASSSTGGTEAFFGQGTRLTVV.

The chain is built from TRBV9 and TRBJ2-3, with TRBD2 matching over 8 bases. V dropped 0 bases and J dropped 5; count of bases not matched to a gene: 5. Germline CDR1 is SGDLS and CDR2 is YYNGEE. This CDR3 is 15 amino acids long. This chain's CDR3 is CASSVVAGSQDTQYF. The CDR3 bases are TGTGCCAGCAGCGTAGTAGCGGGGAGTCAAGATACGCAGTATTTT.